The sequence of this T cell receptor (beta chain) was determined in a study of identical twins. Germline CDR1 and CDR2: KGHSH and LQKENI. The CDR3 consists of 15 residues. The V end lost 2 bases, the J end lost 5 bases, and 13 bases lay between the germline ends. TCRdb processed the 5' RACE reads anew with MiXCR; each CDR3 protein has one entry. The repertoire holds some 630,000 distinct CDR3 sequences, with just over 7% as singletons. This sample also belongs to another study, concerning yellow fever vaccine responses in identical twins.

V gene TRBV18 combines with J gene TRBJ2-1; D may be TRBD2 (6 bases). Sequenced sample: PBMCs. This receptor was identified in a woman under 30 in good health. The CDR3 DNA is TGTGCCAGCTCACCAGGACGGGGGACGAACAATGAGCAGTTCTTC. Its translation is CASSPGRGTNNEQFF.